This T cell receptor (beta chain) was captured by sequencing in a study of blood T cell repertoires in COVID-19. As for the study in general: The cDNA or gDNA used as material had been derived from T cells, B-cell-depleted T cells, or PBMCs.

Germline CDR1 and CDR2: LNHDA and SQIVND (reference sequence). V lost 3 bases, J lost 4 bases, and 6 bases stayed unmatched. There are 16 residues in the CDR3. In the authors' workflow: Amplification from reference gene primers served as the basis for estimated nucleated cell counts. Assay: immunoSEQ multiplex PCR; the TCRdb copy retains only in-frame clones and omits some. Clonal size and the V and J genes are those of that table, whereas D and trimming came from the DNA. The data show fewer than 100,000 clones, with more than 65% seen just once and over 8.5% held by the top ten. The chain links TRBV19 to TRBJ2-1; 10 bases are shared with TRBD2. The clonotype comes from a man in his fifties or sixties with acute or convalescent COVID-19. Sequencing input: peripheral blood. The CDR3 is CASSISQRGGYNEQFF. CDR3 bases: TGTGCCAGTAGTATCTCCCAGCGGGGGGGTTACAATGAGCAGTTCTTC.